These 21 T cell receptor beta chains originate from one sample sequenced in a study of post-analysis software for immune sequencing data. Antigen specificity for these receptors is unknown. Carried by the TCR beta cDNA libraries were unique molecular identifiers. TCRdb ran MiXCR on the PCR reads and lists one entry per CDR3 protein. The repertoire includes over 150,000 distinct CDR3 sequences, over 25% of them detected once, and more than 1.3% sits in the top ten. General observations from the study: Roughly 5 TRBV segments (TRBV5-6, TRBV5-1 and TRBV20-1 among them) occurred more frequently in patients than in controls.

Sequencing used blood. All receptors come from a girl aged 10-17 years with multiple sclerosis.

This clonotype was observed many times. The V gene is TRBV10-3, the J gene TRBJ1-1, with D tentatively TRBD1 (5 bases). Per germline, CDR1 ENHRY and CDR2 SYGVKD. Trimming pared 0 bases from V and 4 bases from J, leaving 12 bases between. CDR3 length: 15 residues. CDR3 protein: CAISESGASGTEAFF. CDR3 in DNA: TGTGCCATCAGTGAGTCAGGGGCTTCGGGCACTGAAGCTTTCTTT.

This clonotype appeared many times. The chain carries TRBV11-1 and TRBJ2-3, with D perhaps TRBD1 or TRBD2 (5 bases each). The CDR3 spans 15 residues. The germline CDR1 and CDR2 sequences are SGHAT and FQDESV (reference sequence). Between the trimmed V and J ends, which lost 5 bases and 1 base, there was a span of 13 bases. This CDR3 is CASSPGTLRTDTQYF. The CDR3 DNA sequence: TGTGCCAGCAGCCCCGGGACGTTGCGCACAGATACGCAGTATTTT. The variable domain in full, with the rest retrieved from reference TRBV11-1 and TRBJ2-3, is EAEVAQSPRYKITEKSQAVAFWCDPISGHATLYWYRQILGQGPELLVQFQDESVVDDSQLPKDRFSAERLKGVDSTLKIQPAELGDSAMYLCASSPGTLRTDTQYFGPGTRLTVL.

This clonotype came up many times. The V call is TRBV15, the J call TRBJ2-5; D may match TRBD1 or TRBD2 (6 bases each). Trimming stripped 3 bases from V and 4 bases from J, with 18 bases between. The CDR3 totals 16 residues. CDR1 LNHNV and CDR2 YYDKDF come from the germline V gene (reference sequence). The CDR3 DNA reads TGTGCCACCAGCAGGTCTAGCGTAGGGGGAGGAGAGACCCAGTACTTC. As protein: CATSRSSVGGGETQYF.

This clonotype is labeled as medium-sized. The rearrangement joins TRBV4-2 to TRBJ2-7, with 10 bases that match TRBD2. Losses at the gene ends were 4 bases for V and 4 bases for J; bases not matched to a gene: 4. Germline CDR1 and CDR2: LGHNA and YNFKEQ. CDR3 length equals 14 residues. The DNA of the CDR3 is TGTGCCAGCAGCCCCGGGACTAGCGCGTACGAGCAGTACTTC. This codes for CASSPGTSAYEQYF.

This clonotype came up many times. The chain is built from TRBV10-3 and TRBJ2-1; 7 nucleotides match TRBD1. CDR3 length: 15 residues. Losses at the gene ends were 0 bases for V and 7 bases for J; bases not matched to a gene: 6. The germline CDR1 and CDR2 sequences are ENHRY and SYGVKD. The CDR3: CAISESRQGRNEQFF. CDR3 bases: TGTGCCATCAGTGAGTCGAGACAGGGCAGGAATGAGCAGTTCTTC.

In this sample, this clonotype turned up many times. The V and J genes are TRBV29-1 and TRBJ1-1; D uncertain. CDR3 length: 13 amino acids. Trimming took 3 bases from V and 4 from J, leaving 12 bases between them. Germline V gene data show CDR1 as SQVTM and CDR2 as ANQGSEA. CDR3 in DNA: TGCAGCGTTGAGCGGCCGGGGATCACTGAAGCTTTCTTT. Its translation is CSVERPGITEAFF.

Remarks on this clonotype: A much more abundant neighbour one base away suggests this may be a read error. The chain uses TRBV20-1 and TRBJ2-7, with a tentative D call TRBD2 (6 bases). The V gene lost 3 bases and the J gene lost 7 bases, with 16 bases spanning the gap. This CDR3 is built from 13 residues. Germline lookup yields CDR1 DFQATT and CDR2 SNEGSKA (reference sequence). The CDR3 spells CSASGRDGYEQYF. CDR3 bases: TGCAGTGCTAGTGGGCGGGATGGGTATGAGCAGTACTTC.

The chain carries TRBV10-3 and TRBJ2-1, with 7 nucleotides matching TRBD1. The CDR3 loop spans 14 amino acids. V shed 8 bases, J shed 5 bases, and the junction held 9 bases outside the gene matches. Germline V CDR1 and CDR2: ENHRY, SYGVKD. The DNA of the CDR3 is TGTGCCATCGGAAAGGGGACAGATAACAATGAGCAGTTCTTC. This gives the protein CAIGKGTDNNEQFF.

Many counts were recorded for this clonotype. V and J are TRBV7-2 and TRBJ1-1; no reliable D call. CDR1 is SGHTA, CDR2 FQGNSA, per germline. The CDR3 covers 13 residues. Trimming took 2 bases from V and 3 from J, leaving 7 bases between them. The CDR3 DNA reads TGTGCCAGCAGCTTACAAAGGGACACTGAAGCTTTCTTT. Protein sequence: CASSLQRDTEAFF.

V gene TRBV4-1 combines with J gene TRBJ2-1, with 7 nucleotides matching TRBD2. Losses at the gene ends were 3 bases for V and 2 bases for J; bases not matched to a gene: 4. CDR3 size: 15 residues. Germline CDR1 is MGHRA and CDR2 is YSYEKL. CDR3 DNA: TGCGCCAGCAGCCATGGGAGGGGCGCCTACAATGAGCAGTTCTTC. Protein sequence: CASSHGRGAYNEQFF.

The table lists this clonotype with many counts. The rearrangement joins TRBV7-2 to TRBJ2-7; TRBD2 agrees at 9 bases. V lost 2 bases and J lost 1; bases outside the gene matches: 9. The CDR3 runs 17 residues. CDR1 and CDR2 from the germline V gene are SGHTA and FQGNSA. The CDR3 DNA reads as TGTGCCAGCAGCTTAAGCGGGAGCGGGAGGAGGTCCTACGAGCAGTACTTC. Protein sequence: CASSLSGSGRRSYEQYF.

This clonotype was picked up one time. A much larger clone lies a single base off, so this may be a read error. The chain joins TRBV29-1 to TRBJ2-1, with 13 bases identical to TRBD2. This CDR3 contains 14 residues. Germline values: CDR1 SQVTM, CDR2 ANQGSEA. The V gene end was trimmed by 8 bases and the J gene end by 12 bases; junction bases not matched to a gene: 13. CDR3 bases: TGCAGCATGAAGTCCCGGACTAGCGGGAGTCGGCAGTTCTTC. It codes for CSMKSRTSGSRQFF.

Of note for this clonotype: A much larger clone differs by one base, so this may be a read error. Here the CDR3 reads CACSMAVAGGDTQYF. CDR3 sequence (DNA): TGTGCCTGTAGTATGGCCGTGGCAGGGGGAGATACGCAGTATTTT. The chain links TRBV19 to TRBJ2-3, with TRBD1 matching 7 bases. The CDR3 spans 15 residues. Germline values: CDR1 LNHDA, CDR2 SQIVND (reference sequence).

Written as DNA, the CDR3 is TGTGCCAGCCCCCCGGACAGGGCGGGGACAGATACGCAGTATTTT. It specifies CASPPDRAGTDTQYF. The V gene is TRBV18, the J gene TRBJ2-3; 8 bases are a match to TRBD1. The ends lost 8 bases at V and 3 bases at J; junction bases unmatched: 10. Looked up from germline, CDR1 is KGHSH and CDR2 is LQKENI. The CDR3 extends over 15 amino acids.

The V gene is TRBV11-3, the J gene TRBJ2-1, with TRBD2 identical over 7 bases. J gave up 9 bases and V 0 bases, and 2 bases lay outside the gene matches. From germline, CDR1 is SGHNT and CDR2 YENEEA. The CDR3 is 13 residues long. In DNA, the CDR3 is TGTGCCAGCAGCTTAGAGGGGGAGGGTGAGCAGTTCTTC. Encoded protein: CASSLEGEGEQFF.

The chain recombines TRBV7-9 with TRBJ2-5; 14 positions match TRBD2. The tail of the sequence fits TRBJ2-7 better, so the J call may be wrong. In germline, CDR1 is SEHNR, CDR2 FQNEAQ (reference sequence). The CDR3 is made up of 16 amino acids. As DNA, the CDR3 is TGTGCCAGCAGCCCTCCTCGGACTAGCGGGAGGAACGAGCAGTACTTC. Its translation: CASSPPRTSGRNEQYF.

This clonotype has at least ten counts. The chain joins TRBV2 to TRBJ2-3; no definite D call. The CDR3 runs to 13 residues. The V and J ends lost 8 bases and 1 base respectively, with 10 bases between them. Germline V CDR1 and CDR2: SNHLY, FYNNEI. CDR3 coding DNA: TGTGCCAGCCTCGGACCGGGCACAGATACGCAGTATTTT. Its protein product is CASLGPGTDTQYF.

There are a few counts of this clonotype. V and J are TRBV6-2 or TRBV6-3 and TRBJ2-3; weak D call: TRBD2 (5 bases). The germline gives CDR1 MNHEY, CDR2 SVGEGT. There are 16 residues in the CDR3. V was trimmed by 5 bases and J by 6 bases, leaving 21 bases between them. CDR3 residues: CASSRRTPSYKDTQYF. The CDR3 DNA reads as TGTGCCAGCAGTAGACGGACTCCCTCATATAAGGATACGCAGTATTTT.

This clonotype was seen ten or more times. The chain is built from TRBV5-1 and TRBJ2-7; perhaps TRBD2 as D (5 bases). Germline values: CDR1 SGHRS, CDR2 YFSETQ. The CDR3 has 14 amino acids. V lost 3 bases and J 2 bases, leaving 12 bases between the germline ends. The CDR3 DNA is TGCGCCAGCAGCTCGCGGGCCGGTCCCTACGAGCAGTACTTC. Protein: CASSSRAGPYEQYF.

This clonotype occurred many times. The J gene is TRBJ2-7, the V gene TRBV29-1; D is possibly TRBD1 (5 bases). The ends were cut back, 6 bases at V and 6 bases at J, with 12 bases in the middle. The length of the CDR3 is 11 residues. CDR1 SQVTM and CDR2 ANQGSEA come from the germline V gene. The CDR3 protein is CSVVQGFEQYF. DNA of the CDR3: TGCAGCGTAGTTCAGGGTTTCGAGCAGTACTTC.

This clonotype came up a few times. J is TRBJ1-1 and V is TRBV29-1; TRBD1 is a possible D gene (6 bases). The V and J ends lost 5 bases and 4 bases respectively, with 14 bases between them. Germline values: CDR1 SQVTM, CDR2 ANQGSEA. The CDR3 has 13 amino acids. The CDR3 region is CSVLTGSSTEAFF. CDR3 nucleotides: TGCAGCGTTCTAACAGGGAGTAGCACTGAAGCTTTCTTT.